A single sample is the source of the 24 T cell receptor beta chains below, sequenced in a study of OX40 agonist ivuxolimab in advanced cancers. Using immunoSEQ multiplex PCR, the repertoire was profiled, and TCRdb retains in-frame clones only, with some absent. Among about 80,000 clones listed, roughly 91% were seen once. The specimen comprised CD4+ or CD8+ T cells sorted from blood, sampled in a trial of the OX40 agonist ivuxolimab. All receptors come from an adult with an advanced solid tumor such as melanoma, head and neck, liver or kidney cancer.

The V call is TRBV7-6, the J call TRBJ2-1; TRBD2 aligns across 8 bases. CDR1 and CDR2 from the germline V gene are SGHVS and FNYEAQ. CDR3 length: 14 residues. Trimming took 5 bases from V and 6 from J; bases not matched to a gene: 6. The CDR3 nucleotides are TGTGCCAGCAGCCTTAGCGGGACTGGCAATGAGCAGTTCTTC. Translated, it gives CASSLSGTGNEQFF. Complete variable domain (other parts from reference TRBV7-6 and TRBJ2-1): GAGVSQSPRYKVTKRGQDVALRCDPISGHVSLYWYRQALGQGPEFLTYFNYEAQQDKSGLPNDRFSAERPEGSISTLTIQRTEQRDSAMYRCASSLSGTGNEQFFGPGTRLTVL.

The chain uses TRBV5-4 and TRBJ1-1; tentative D call: TRBD1 (6 bases). The germline V gene encodes CDR1 SGHNT and CDR2 YYREEE (reference sequence). The CDR3 spans 14 residues. V lost 2 bases and J 1 base, leaving 9 bases between the germline ends. The CDR3 DNA sequence: TGTGCCAGCAGCTTCCCGGACAGGAACACTGAAGCTTTCTTT. It yields the protein CASSFPDRNTEAFF.

The chain carries TRBV5-1 and TRBJ2-7; D possibly uses TRBD1 or TRBD2 (6 bases each). The V end lost 5 bases, the J end lost 0 bases, and 15 bases lay between the germline ends. CDR3 size: 15 residues. Germline lookup yields CDR1 SGHRS and CDR2 YFSETQ. The DNA for the CDR3 is TGCGCCAGCAGTTTCGGGGGCTCCCTCTCCTACGAGCAGTACTTC. Protein sequence: CASSFGGSLSYEQYF.

This clone was picked up a small number of times. The V gene is TRBV5-1, the J gene TRBJ2-3; 10 bases align to TRBD1. The germline CDR1 and CDR2 sequences are SGHRS and YFSETQ. This CDR3 is built from 13 residues. V shed 4 bases, J shed 14 bases, and the junction held 10 bases outside the gene matches. The CDR3 DNA is TGCGCCAGCAGCCTTGGATACGGGACAGGGGCGTATTTT. Translation gives CASSLGYGTGAYF.

V usage is TRBV9 and J usage is TRBJ2-3; D is undetermined. With 0 bases removed from V and 6 bases from J, the gap between germline ends came to 11 bases. The CDR3 totals 14 residues. Germline V gene sequence: CDR1 SGDLS, CDR2 YYNGEE. The CDR3 reads CASSVELAWDTQYF. The CDR3 DNA reads TGTGCCAGCAGCGTAGAGTTGGCTTGGGATACGCAGTATTTT.

The V gene is TRBV30, the J gene TRBJ1-4; TRBD1 agrees at 7 bases. The CDR3 extends over 14 amino acids. Trimming took 2 bases from V and 5 from J; bases not matched to a gene: 5. Germline V CDR1 and CDR2: GTSNPN, SVGIG (reference sequence). This CDR3 is CAWSRQGGNEKLFF. CDR3 nucleotide sequence: TGTGCCTGGAGTAGACAGGGAGGGAATGAAAAACTGTTTTTT.

V usage is TRBV6-5 and J usage is TRBJ1-5, with 7 positions matching TRBD1. The junction had 5 bases not matched to a gene; V was cut back by 4 bases and J by 2 bases. Germline CDR1 reads MNHEY; CDR2 reads SVGAGI. The CDR3 has 15 amino acids. DNA of the CDR3: TGTGCCAGCAGTTCAACAGGGGTTGGCAATCAGCCCCAGCATTTT. It specifies CASSSTGVGNQPQHF.

V and J are TRBV10-3 and TRBJ2-7, with TRBD1 matching 9 bases. This CDR3 has 17 residues. Losses at the gene ends were 3 bases for V and 0 bases for J; bases not matched to a gene: 9. The germline V gene has CDR1 ENHRY and CDR2 SYGVKD. The CDR3 sequence is CAISDHHDRGASYEQYF. Here the CDR3 DNA reads TGTGCCATCAGTGACCACCACGACAGGGGGGCCTCCTACGAGCAGTACTTC.

The rearrangement links TRBV11-2 to TRBJ2-7; 8 positions match TRBD2. CDR3 size: 14 residues. The ends lost 5 bases at V and 1 base at J; junction bases unmatched: 4. Germline V gives CDR1 SGHAT, CDR2 FQNNGV. CDR3: CASSLGTSSYEQYF. CDR3 nucleotide sequence: TGTGCCAGCAGCCTTGGGACTAGTTCCTACGAGCAGTACTTC.

CDR3 nucleotides: TGTGCCAGCAGCTTACCGCTAGCGGCCTCTAGCACAGATACGCAGTATTTT. Translation gives CASSLPLAASSTDTQYF. The V gene is TRBV7-9, the J gene TRBJ2-3, with 7 bases that match TRBD2. This CDR3 contains 17 residues. The ends lost 2 bases at V and 0 bases at J; junction bases unmatched: 8. Per the germline V gene, CDR1 is SEHNR and CDR2 is FQNEAQ (reference sequence).

The V gene is TRBV9, the J gene TRBJ2-5; 8 bases align to TRBD2. Germline trimming cut 0 bases from V and 3 bases from J; bases unmatched to any gene: 4. The germline CDR1 and CDR2 sequences are SGDLS and YYNGEE. There are 15 residues in the CDR3. In DNA form, the CDR3 reads TGTGCCAGCAGCGTAGCAGCGGGGGTGGAAGAGACCCAGTACTTC. Residues: CASSVAAGVEETQYF.

This clone was counted a single time. The chain couples TRBV2 to TRBJ2-7; D is undetermined. The V gene's germline CDR1 is SNHLY and CDR2 FYNNEI. CDR3 length equals 12 residues. Deletions cut 5 bases from V and 3 bases from J, with 8 bases between. CDR3 amino acids: CASSPHYYEQYF. The CDR3 nucleotides read TGTGCCAGCAGTCCGCACTACTACGAGCAGTACTTC. Complete variable domain (other parts from reference TRBV2 and TRBJ2-7): EPEVTQTPSHQVTQMGQEVILRCVPISNHLYFYWYRQILGQKVEFLVSFYNNEISEKSEIFDDQFSVERPDGSNFTLKIRSTKLEDSAMYFCASSPHYYEQYFGPGTRLTVT.

This clone was counted a single time. This chain uses TRBV4-1 with TRBJ1-2; D unclear. The CDR3 has 15 amino acids. The germline V and J ends were trimmed by 2 bases and 8 bases, with 18 bases remaining between them. Per germline, CDR1 MGHRA and CDR2 YSYEKL. The chain's CDR3 is CASSQRVGMGPGYTF. CDR3 nucleotides: TGCGCCAGCAGCCAAAGGGTTGGGATGGGCCCAGGCTACACCTTC.

In its sample, this clone was seen once. As DNA, the CDR3 is TGTGCCAGCAGTCAAAATTACGGCAGTCCCTACGAGCAGTACTTC. Its protein is CASSQNYGSPYEQYF. The gene calls are TRBV27 and TRBJ2-7; D gene uncertain. Trimming cost V 5 bases and J 2 bases, with 16 bases left between them. The length of the CDR3 is 15 residues. Germline CDR1 reads MNHEY; CDR2 reads SMNVEV (reference sequence).

CDR3 DNA sequence: TGCGCCAGCAGCTTTGACAGCAATGAGCAGTTCTTC. Amino acids: CASSFDSNEQFF. The chain couples TRBV5-1 to TRBJ2-1; maybe TRBD1 (5 bases). This CDR3 comprises 12 residues. Trimming took off 2 bases at V and 6 bases at J, with 6 bases between the two ends. Germline CDR1 and CDR2: SGHRS and YFSETQ.

The chain recombines TRBV6-5 with TRBJ2-7, with D unresolved. Trimming cost V 2 bases and J 6 bases, with 11 bases left between them. Germline assignment: CDR1 MNHEY and CDR2 SVGAGI. This CDR3 is 13 amino acids long. The CDR3 sequence: CASSYRSVTEQYF. In DNA, the CDR3 is TGTGCCAGCAGTTACCGGTCAGTCACCGAGCAGTACTTC.

The rearrangement uses TRBV4-1 and TRBJ1-2; 9 bases align to TRBD1. Germline-derived CDR1 and CDR2 are MGHRA and YSYEKL. The CDR3 has 16 amino acids. The J segment lost 3 bases and the V segment lost 0 bases, leaving 5 bases of the junction unmatched. CDR3 in amino acids: CASSQDGTGPYYGYTF. The CDR3 DNA reads as TGCGCCAGCAGCCAAGATGGGACAGGGCCGTACTATGGCTACACCTTC.

The chain links TRBV6-5 to TRBJ1-2, with D hard to call. There are 15 residues in the CDR3. The germline gives CDR1 MNHEY, CDR2 SVGAGI. The V gene lost 0 bases and the J gene lost 7 bases, with 15 bases spanning the gap. The CDR3 DNA reads TGTGCCAGCAGTTACTCGAAGGCAGGCACGGGTGGCTACACCTTC. This gives the protein CASSYSKAGTGGYTF.

The rearrangement links TRBV15 to TRBJ2-5, with D unclear. Germline V gives CDR1 LNHNV, CDR2 YYDKDF (reference sequence). V lost 0 bases and J 5 bases, leaving 13 bases between the germline ends. The CDR3 is made up of 15 amino acids. Written as DNA, the CDR3 is TGTGCCACCAGCAGAGACAACGGAAGGTGGGAGACCCAGTACTTC. This gives the protein CATSRDNGRWETQYF.

This clone was recorded only once. The identical CDR3 is also encoded by other nucleotide sequences in the sample. This rearrangement joins TRBV27 to TRBJ2-1; D unclear. CDR1 MNHEY and CDR2 SMNVEV come from the germline V gene (reference sequence). Trimming left V 5 bases short and J 3 bases short, with 5 bases between. The CDR3 has 12 amino acids. In DNA, the CDR3 is TGTGCCAGCAGTCTAAGCTACAATGAGCAGTTCTTC. It yields the protein CASSLSYNEQFF.

This chain uses TRBV12-5 with TRBJ2-1; D possibly corresponds to TRBD1 (5 bases). The V gene's germline CDR1 is LGHNT and CDR2 FRNRAP. The CDR3 runs to 16 residues. The V gene lost 2 bases and the J gene lost 1 base, with 12 bases spanning the gap. CDR3: CASGLFTGLSYNEQFF. CDR3 nucleotide sequence: TGTGCTAGTGGTTTGTTTACAGGTCTATCCTACAATGAGCAGTTCTTC. The variable domain in full, completed from reference TRBV12-5 and TRBJ2-1, reads DARVTQTPRHKVTEMGQEVTMRCQPILGHNTVFWYRQTMMQGLELLAYFRNRAPLDDSGMPKDRFSAEMPDATLATLKIQPSEPRDSAVYFCASGLFTGLSYNEQFFGPGTRLTVL.

The chain has TRBV19 and TRBJ2-1; possibly TRBD2 for D (5 bases). Trimming pared 3 bases from V and 5 bases from J, leaving 11 bases between. This CDR3 spans 14 amino acids. CDR1 is LNHDA, CDR2 SQIVND, per germline (reference sequence). CDR3 sequence (DNA): TGTGCCAGTAGTATTAGCTGGCGGGACAATGAGCAGTTCTTC. Protein: CASSISWRDNEQFF.

This chain connects TRBV15 to TRBJ2-7; 7 bases fit TRBD1. CDR3 size: 15 residues. With V trimmed by 0 bases and J by 3 bases, 5 bases remained unmatched. In germline, CDR1 is LNHNV, CDR2 YYDKDF (reference sequence). The CDR3 sequence: CATSREVGTVYEQYF. The CDR3 DNA follows: TGTGCCACCAGCAGAGAGGTCGGGACAGTCTACGAGCAGTACTTC.

This chain uses TRBV7-9 with TRBJ2-2; TRBD2 might be the D (6 bases). V was cut by 2 bases and J by 2 bases, with 15 bases left in between. This CDR3 has 17 amino acids. CDR1 and CDR2 (germline): SEHNR, FQNEAQ (reference sequence). The CDR3: CASSLSVAALNTGELFF. CDR3 sequence (DNA): TGTGCCAGCAGCTTATCCGTAGCGGCCCTAAACACCGGGGAGCTGTTTTTT. Using reference TRBV7-9 and TRBJ2-2 for the parts outside the CDR3, the full variable domain is DTGVSQNPRHKITKRGQNVTFRCDPISEHNRLYWYRQTLGQGPEFLTYFQNEAQLEKSRLLSDRFSAERPKGSFSTLEIQRTEQGDSAMYLCASSLSVAALNTGELFFGEGSRLTVL.